This T cell receptor beta chain originates from a study of blood T cell repertoires in COVID-19. Study information: T cells, B-cell-depleted T cells, or PBMCs supplied cDNA or gDNA.

The V gene lost 5 bases and the J gene lost 2 bases, with 16 bases spanning the gap. Germline CDR1 is MDHEN and CDR2 is SYDVKM. The CDR3 loop spans 15 amino acids. Data came from immunoSEQ multiplex PCR; TCRdb stores just in-frame clones and leaves some out. The profile shows tens of thousands of clones, roughly 85% of them singletons. The V gene is TRBV28, the J gene TRBJ2-7, with D possibly TRBD1 on 5 matching bases. This receptor was identified in a man aged 80 or over with acute or convalescent COVID-19. Specimen: peripheral blood. The CDR3 DNA reads as TGTGCCAGCAGTCTGAGAAGGGGCTTGACCTACGAGCAGTACTTC. Its translation is CASSLRRGLTYEQYF.